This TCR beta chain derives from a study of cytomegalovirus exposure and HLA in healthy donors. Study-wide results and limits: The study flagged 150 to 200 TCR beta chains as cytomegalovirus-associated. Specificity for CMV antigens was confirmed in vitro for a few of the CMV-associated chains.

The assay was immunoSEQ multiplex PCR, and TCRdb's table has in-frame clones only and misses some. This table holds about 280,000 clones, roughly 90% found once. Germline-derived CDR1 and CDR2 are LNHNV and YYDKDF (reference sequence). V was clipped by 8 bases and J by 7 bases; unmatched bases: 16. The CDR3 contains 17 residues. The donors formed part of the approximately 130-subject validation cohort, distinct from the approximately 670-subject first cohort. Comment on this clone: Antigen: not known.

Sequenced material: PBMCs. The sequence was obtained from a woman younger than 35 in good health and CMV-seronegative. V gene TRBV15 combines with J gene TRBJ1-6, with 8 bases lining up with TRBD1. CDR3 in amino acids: CATSTGTGQSLNSPLHF. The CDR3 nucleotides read TGTGCCACCTCAACCGGGACAGGACAATCCCTCAATTCACCCCTCCACTTT.